This record concerns one T cell receptor (beta chain) sequence. Preparation of the TCRbeta library used unique molecular identifiers. From the PCR reads, TCRdb called clonotypes with MiXCR, one entry per CDR3 protein. The sample includes approximately 83,000 distinct CDR3 sequences, more than 7% of them seen just once. The entry originates in a study of T-cell reconstitution after alpha-beta-depleted transplantation in children. This CDR3 comprises 15 residues. Trimming cost V 4 bases and J 0 bases, with 9 bases left between them. Per the germline V gene, CDR1 is SNHLY and CDR2 is FYNNEI. The chain combines TRBV2 with TRBJ2-2, with D hard to call. Sample: PBMCs from the stem cell graft donor, taken from the stem cell graft. The TCR was taken from a human donor who donated a stem cell graft to a child with congenital amegakaryocytic thrombocytopenia. This CDR3 reads CASSVQGSNTGELFF. As DNA, the CDR3 is TGTGCCAGCAGTGTACAAGGGTCGAACACCGGGGAGCTGTTTTTT.